The 20 T cell receptor beta chains below come from one sample, sequenced in a study of shared clonotypes between healthy human individuals. Naive CD8 isolation took CD45RO-negative cells positively selected for CCR7 and excluded terminally differentiated effector memory CD45RA+ cells. The table came from immunoSEQ multiplex PCR; TCRdb's copy has only in-frame clones and leaves some out. Seen here are around 600,000 clones, about 95% observed once, and the top ten hold approximately 0.11%. Sequenced: naive CD8+ T cells sorted from blood. The receptors were sampled from a woman in her twenties or thirties in good health.

The rearrangement joins TRBV6-5 to TRBJ2-7, with D perhaps TRBD1 (5 bases). The CDR3 spans 13 residues. The germline V gene encodes CDR1 MNHEY and CDR2 SVGAGI. The V end lost 2 bases, the J end lost 7 bases, and 12 bases lay between the germline ends. In DNA form, the CDR3 reads TGTGCCAGCAGTTACGGGGCAATGGGGGAGCAGTACTTC. This gives the protein CASSYGAMGEQYF.

The chain links TRBV2 to TRBJ1-1; tentative D call: TRBD1 (5 bases). Germline V gene lookup returns CDR1 SNHLY and CDR2 FYNNEI. The CDR3 loop spans 12 amino acids. V lost 5 bases and J lost 1, with 5 bases in between. The chain's CDR3 is CASSQGNTEAFF. CDR3 DNA sequence: TGTGCCAGCAGTCAGGGGAACACTGAAGCTTTCTTT.

The rearrangement links TRBV27 to TRBJ1-2; possibly TRBD1 for D (6 bases). Germline CDR1 and CDR2: MNHEY and SMNVEV (reference sequence). V lost 6 bases, J lost 3 bases, and 14 bases lay in between. This CDR3 region has 14 residues. The CDR3 DNA reads TGTGCCAGCAGCCTGGGGGGGGCTGACTATGGCTACACCTTC. It codes for CASSLGGADYGYTF.

Worth noting for this clone: This sample includes further DNA sequences coding for the same CDR3. The chain joins TRBV27 to TRBJ1-2; TRBD1 agrees at 9 bases. Germline V gene lookup returns CDR1 MNHEY and CDR2 SMNVEV (reference sequence). With V trimmed by 6 bases and J by 8 bases, 7 bases remained unmatched. The CDR3 contains 13 residues. CDR3 sequence reads: CASSPGTGYGYTF. Here the CDR3 DNA reads TGTGCCAGCAGCCCCGGGACAGGGTACGGCTACACCTTC.

This rearrangement joins TRBV28 to TRBJ2-1; D is ambiguous. CDR1 and CDR2 from the germline V gene are MDHEN and SYDVKM. The CDR3 contains 12 residues. Trimming took off 3 bases at V and 7 bases at J, with 7 bases between the two ends. The CDR3 is CASSFRMNEQFF. As DNA, the CDR3 is TGTGCCAGCAGTTTCAGGATGAATGAGCAGTTCTTC.

This clone was counted between two and nine times. CDR3 residues: CASSLEGETQYF. The DNA for the CDR3 is TGTGCCAGCAGCTTAGAAGGGGAGACCCAGTACTTC. The rearrangement uses TRBV11-2 and TRBJ2-5; no clear D. Germline V lookup: CDR1 SGHAT, CDR2 FQNNGV. The CDR3 loop spans 12 amino acids. The V end lost 0 bases, the J end lost 5 bases, and 4 bases lay between the germline ends.

The chain employs TRBV7-9 and TRBJ2-1; no clear D. The CDR3 has 15 amino acids. Germline assignment: CDR1 SEHNR and CDR2 FQNEAQ (reference sequence). Between the trimmed V and J ends, which lost 5 bases and 5 bases, there was a span of 16 bases. As DNA, the CDR3 is TGTGCCAGCAGCCCTCATGAAAGATATAACAATGAGCAGTTCTTC. It encodes CASSPHERYNNEQFF. Full variable domain (missing parts from reference TRBV7-9 and TRBJ2-1): DTGVSQNPRHKITKRGQNVTFRCDPISEHNRLYWYRQTLGQGPEFLTYFQNEAQLEKSRLLSDRFSAERPKGSFSTLEIQRTEQGDSAMYLCASSPHERYNNEQFFGPGTRLTVL.

The V gene is TRBV28, the J gene TRBJ2-1; TRBD2 matches at 9 bases. V shed 9 bases and J 6 bases; nucleotides not matched to a gene: 9. CDR1 is MDHEN, CDR2 SYDVKM, per germline. There are 14 residues in the CDR3. The DNA for the CDR3 is TGTGCCAGTGCCGGGACTAGCCGTGTCAATGAGCAGTTCTTC. Translation: CASAGTSRVNEQFF.

This sequence joins TRBV6-5 and TRBJ1-1; no firm D call. Trimming stripped 2 bases from V and 0 bases from J, with 13 bases between. Germline V gene lookup returns CDR1 MNHEY and CDR2 SVGAGI. CDR3 size: 16 residues. The CDR3 reads CASSYVWARVNTEAFF. The CDR3 DNA follows: TGTGCCAGCAGTTACGTCTGGGCTCGGGTGAACACTGAAGCTTTCTTT.

This chain links TRBV28 with TRBJ2-3, with a weak D call TRBD1 (6 bases). Germline assignment: CDR1 MDHEN and CDR2 SYDVKM. V lost 1 base and J lost 3, with 14 bases in between. The CDR3 loop spans 16 amino acids. DNA of the CDR3: TGTGCCAGCAGTTTATACCCAGGGGCGGCGACAGATACGCAGTATTTT. This sequence encodes CASSLYPGAATDTQYF.

The chain links TRBV15 to TRBJ1-4, with TRBD1 matching 7 bases. The length of the CDR3 is 15 residues. CDR1 is LNHNV, CDR2 YYDKDF, per germline (reference sequence). The trim removed 0 bases at V and 7 bases at J, leaving 5 bases unmatched. The CDR3 DNA follows: TGTGCCACCAGCAGAGATCGAGGACAGGCTGAAAAACTGTTTTTT. Its translation is CATSRDRGQAEKLFF.

This clone was detected only once. The genes are TRBV19 and TRBJ2-7, with TRBD1 matching over 7 bases. This CDR3 has 14 residues. Germline trimming cut 5 bases from V and 1 base from J; bases unmatched to any gene: 5. Germline CDR1 LNHDA, CDR2 SQIVND (reference sequence). CDR3: CASSWTGGSYEQYF. CDR3 bases: TGTGCCAGTAGTTGGACAGGTGGTTCCTACGAGCAGTACTTC.

V gene TRBV7-8 combines with J gene TRBJ1-1, with D hard to call. Germline lookup yields CDR1 SGHVS and CDR2 FQNEAQ. Trimming took 1 base from V and 0 from J, leaving 9 bases between them. The CDR3 consists of 15 residues. CDR3 loop: CASSLVRRLNTEAFF. In DNA, the CDR3 is TGTGCCAGCAGCTTAGTACGCAGACTGAACACTGAAGCTTTCTTT.

V usage is TRBV30 and J usage is TRBJ2-7; D perhaps matches TRBD1 (6 bases). The germline V gene has CDR1 GTSNPN and CDR2 SVGIG (reference sequence). The length of the CDR3 is 11 residues. Trimming stripped 0 bases from V and 12 bases from J, with 12 bases between. The CDR3 DNA sequence: TGTGCCTGGAGTGTACAGGGCTTGGGGTACTTC. As protein: CAWSVQGLGYF.

This clone was recorded once. Other DNA sequences in the sample encode the same CDR3. The V gene is TRBV28, the J gene TRBJ2-1; 7 nucleotides match TRBD1. After removal of 3 bases from V and 9 bases from J, the junction contained 5 bases not matched to a gene. Germline CDR1 is MDHEN and CDR2 is SYDVKM. CDR3 length equals 13 residues. The CDR3 region has the DNA TGTGCCAGCAGTTTCCGACAGGGCGGTGAGCAGTTCTTC. Residues: CASSFRQGGEQFF.

The rearrangement uses TRBV19 and TRBJ2-7, with unresolved D. Germline assignment: CDR1 LNHDA and CDR2 SQIVND (reference sequence). The CDR3 is made up of 13 amino acids. V was pared by 5 bases and J by 4 bases, with 12 bases between. Here the CDR3 DNA reads TGTGCCAGTAGTTCGACCATTACGTACGAGCAGTACTTC. It specifies CASSSTITYEQYF.

The CDR3 DNA sequence: TGTGCCAGCAGCGCGGGACCGGGCCAACCCTACGAGCAGTACTTC. It translates to CASSAGPGQPYEQYF. The V gene is TRBV11-3, the J gene TRBJ2-7; possible D gene TRBD2, 6 bases. The CDR3 has 15 residues. V gave up 5 bases and J gave up 2 bases, with 16 bases separating them. In germline, CDR1 is SGHNT, CDR2 YENEEA.

The chain carries TRBV15 and TRBJ2-3; either TRBD1 or TRBD2 may fit D (5 bases each). Between the trimmed V and J ends, which lost 5 bases and 1 base, there was a span of 13 bases. CDR3 length: 15 amino acids. Per the germline V gene, CDR1 is LNHNV and CDR2 is YYDKDF (reference sequence). The CDR3 nucleotides read TGTGCCACCAGCCGGGGACCCCCGGGCACAGATACGCAGTATTTT. Protein product: CATSRGPPGTDTQYF.

In regard to this clone: This specimen includes other DNA sequences encoding the same CDR3. DNA of the CDR3: TGTGCCAGCAGTTTAGGGACAGGGGGCAGGGAGACCCAGTACTTC. Translation gives CASSLGTGGRETQYF. V and J are TRBV27 and TRBJ2-5, with 12 bases identical to TRBD1. In germline, CDR1 is MNHEY, CDR2 SMNVEV (reference sequence). This CDR3 is 15 amino acids long. The trim removed 2 bases at V and 5 bases at J, leaving 3 bases unmatched.

The chain joins TRBV28 to TRBJ2-5, with 7 nucleotides matching TRBD2. Trimming removed 2 bases from V and 3 bases from J; junction bases left unmatched: 6. The CDR3 spans 15 residues. Per germline, CDR1 MDHEN and CDR2 SYDVKM. CDR3 amino acids: CASSLTPAGEETQYF. The CDR3 nucleotides are TGTGCCAGCAGTTTAACTCCCGCGGGGGAAGAGACCCAGTACTTC.